This TCR beta chain was obtained from a study of shared clonotypes between healthy human individuals. As to this clone: No antigen is known for it. Other DNA sequences from this sample encode an identical CDR3 as well.

Naive-designated CD8 cells lacked CD45RO, were positively enriched for CCR7, and omitted terminally differentiated effector memory CD45RA+ cells. Regarding the study as a whole: Naive CD4 clonotype sharing across a few donors was around 5%.

The length of the CDR3 is 13 residues. V dropped 0 bases and J dropped 2 bases, with 6 bases sitting between them. CDR1 SGHRS and CDR2 YFSETQ come from the germline V gene. For sorted subsets, approximately 180 ng DNA per replicate equaled about 30,000 T cell genomes. The repertoire was sequenced with immunoSEQ multiplex PCR; TCRdb's copy has only in-frame clones and lacks some. The table records around 550,000 clones, 95% of them present only once. The receptor's source is a woman aged 30 to 39 in good health. The chain employs TRBV5-1 and TRBJ2-7, with a possible D match to TRBD2 (5 bases). Sequencing was done on a sample of naive CD8+ T cells sorted from blood. The CDR3 bases are TGCGCCAGCAGCTTGGGAGGGACCTACGAGCAGTACTTC. Amino acid sequence: CASSLGGTYEQYF.